This T cell receptor beta chain was found in a study of cytomegalovirus exposure and HLA in healthy donors. With regard to this clone: Its antigen is unidentified.

PCR used 60 Vbeta primers and 13 Jbeta primers. Clones were sequenced by immunoSEQ multiplex PCR, and TCRdb holds only the in-frame ones, with some missing. Of about 220,000 clones in the sample, roughly 85% were seen once. Germline V lookup: CDR1 MNHEY, CDR2 SMNVEV (reference sequence). V lost 5 bases and J lost 7; bases outside the gene matches: 8. The CDR3 contains 15 residues. Study-level findings and limits: It was 150 to 200 TCR beta chains that were listed as cytomegalovirus-associated.

The V and J genes are TRBV27 and TRBJ2-1; 10 bases map to TRBD2. This TCR was recovered from a male donor in good health and CMV-seronegative. Sequencing was performed on PBMCs. DNA of the CDR3: TGTGCCAGCAGTAGGACTAGCGGACCTTGGAATGAGCAGTTCTTC. Translated, it gives CASSRTSGPWNEQFF.